This T cell receptor (beta chain) was profiled in a study of T cell responses to AZD1222 COVID-19 vaccine. Study-level points and caveats: Without day 14 samples, only post-peak T cell repertoires were studied. Researchers report vaccine-associated CD4 TCRs spanning spike, with dominance at 160-218 and 743-854.

The repertoire was sequenced with immunoSEQ multiplex PCR; TCRdb's copy has only in-frame clones and lacks some. This repertoire shows 150,000 to 200,000 clones, 90% found once; its top ten account for around 2.9%. The CDR3 is 15 amino acids. The germline V gene encodes CDR1 SGDLS and CDR2 YYNGEE. The J segment lost 6 bases and the V segment lost 2 bases, leaving 6 bases of the junction unmatched. Remarks on this clone: Antigen unknown.

The sequences come from peripheral blood, collected on day 0 of AZD1222 vaccination. The rearrangement uses TRBV9 and TRBJ2-5; 11 nucleotides align to TRBD2. The sequence derives from an adult in good health. The CDR3 coding sequence is TGTGCCAGCAGCGTGGGACTAGCGGAGAAGCAGACCCAGTACTTC. This encodes CASSVGLAEKQTQYF.